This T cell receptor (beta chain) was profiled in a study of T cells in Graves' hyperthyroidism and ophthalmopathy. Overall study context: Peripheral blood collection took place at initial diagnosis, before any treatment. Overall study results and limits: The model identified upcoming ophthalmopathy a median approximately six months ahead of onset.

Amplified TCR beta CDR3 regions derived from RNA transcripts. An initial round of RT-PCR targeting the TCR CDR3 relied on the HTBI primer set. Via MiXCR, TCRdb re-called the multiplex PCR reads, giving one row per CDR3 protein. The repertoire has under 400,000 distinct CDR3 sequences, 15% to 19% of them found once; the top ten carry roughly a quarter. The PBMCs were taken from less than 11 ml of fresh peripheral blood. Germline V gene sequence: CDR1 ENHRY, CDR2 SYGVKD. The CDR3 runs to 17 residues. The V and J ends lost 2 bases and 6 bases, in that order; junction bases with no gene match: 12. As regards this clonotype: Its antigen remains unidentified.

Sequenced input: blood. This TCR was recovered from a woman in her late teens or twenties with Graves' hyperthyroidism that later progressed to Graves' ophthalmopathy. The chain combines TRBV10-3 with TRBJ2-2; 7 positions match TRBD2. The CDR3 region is CAISEIRPGEGPGELFF. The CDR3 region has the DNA TGTGCCATCAGTGAGATTCGTCCGGGGGAGGGCCCCGGGGAGCTGTTTTTT.